The rows below give T cell receptor beta chains drawn from one sample of a study of blood T cell repertoires in COVID-19. Only in-frame clones appear in the TCRdb table, and some are missing; sequencing was by immunoSEQ multiplex PCR. The table shows about 150,000 clones, with 82% occurring only once. The sample was peripheral blood. These receptors all come from a human donor with acute or convalescent COVID-19. The donor label of this sample is uncertain. Each CDR3 is given with its conserved first and last residue. D genes are given only for firm matches. Size values are once, few and many counts, or a class for expanded clones, and some rows have none.

D gene,clone size,CDR3 length,V gene,J gene,CDR3 protein,CDR3 DNA
NA,NA,13,TRBV4-3,TRBJ1-1,CASSHKSNTEAFF,TGCGCCAGCAGCCATAAGAGTAACACTGAAGCTTTCTTT
NA,NA,14,TRBV9,TRBJ2-1,CASSLTPGSNEQFF,TGTGCCAGCAGCCTCACCCCCGGGTCTAATGAGCAGTTCTTC
TRBD1,NA,15,TRBV5-8,TRBJ1-1,CASSLGQGGNTEAFF,TGTGCCAGCAGCTTAGGACAGGGAGGGAACACTGAAGCTTTCTTT
NA,NA,12,TRBV6-6,TRBJ1-1,CAVADRDTEAFF,TGTGCCGTCGCGGACAGAGACACTGAAGCTTTCTTT
NA,NA,18,TRBV5-1,TRBJ1-4,CASSLYPTGLTTNEKLFF,TGCGCCAGCAGCTTGTATCCGACAGGCTTGACAACTAATGAAAAACTGTTTTTT
NA,few,12,TRBV3-1/TRBV3-2,TRBJ2-7,CASSPGQYEQYF,TGTGCCAGCAGCCCCGGACAATACGAGCAGTACTTC
NA,NA,16,TRBV9,TRBJ1-1,CASSLEGRGLITEAFF,TGTGCCAGCAGCCTTGAGGGGAGGGGTCTTATCACTGAAGCTTTCTTT
NA,NA,11,TRBV28,TRBJ1-1,CASSSAAGAFF,TGTGCCAGCAGTTCCGCGGCCGGAGCTTTCTTT
NA,NA,15,TRBV19,TRBJ1-4,CASRQAPATNEKLFF,TGTGCCAGCAGACAGGCCCCTGCAACTAATGAAAAACTGTTTTTT
NA,NA,14,TRBV6-5,TRBJ2-7,CASGRDPGTYEQYF,TGTGCCAGCGGCCGAGACCCGGGGACCTACGAGCAGTACTTC
TRBD1,NA,14,TRBV3-1/TRBV3-2,TRBJ1-2,CASSQGQGAKGYTF,TGTGCCAGCAGCCAGGGACAGGGGGCTAAAGGCTACACCTTC
TRBD1,NA,16,TRBV28,TRBJ1-2,CASRNSLGQGNYGYTF,TGTGCCAGCAGGAACTCGTTGGGACAGGGCAATTATGGCTACACCTTC
TRBD1,few,14,TRBV6-5,TRBJ1-2,CASRTGTGDYGYTF,TGTGCCAGCAGGACCGGGACAGGAGACTATGGCTACACCTTC
TRBD1,NA,14,TRBV5-1,TRBJ1-4,CASSPDRSNEKLFF,TGCGCCAGCAGCCCGGACAGGTCTAATGAAAAACTGTTTTTT
TRBD1,NA,17,TRBV5-4,TRBJ1-2,CASSPEWDRGRAYGYTF,TGTGCCAGCAGCCCCGAGTGGGACAGGGGTAGGGCCTATGGCTACACCTTC
TRBD1,NA,13,TRBV13,TRBJ1-1,CASSFWTGTEAFF,TGTGCCAGCAGCTTTTGGACAGGGACTGAAGCTTTCTTT
TRBD1,NA,14,TRBV5-4,TRBJ1-1,CASSTPGQGVRRFF,TGTGCCAGCAGCACACCGGGACAGGGGGTGAGACGTTTCTTT
NA,NA,11,TRBV20-1,TRBJ1-1,CSAPRTVEAFF,TGCAGTGCCCCCCGGACAGTTGAAGCTTTCTTT
NA,NA,11,TRBV3-1/TRBV3-2,TRBJ2-7,CASGSGYEQYF,TGTGCCAGCGGGTCGGGTTACGAGCAGTACTTC
NA,NA,13,TRBV4-1,TRBJ1-5,CASSQGRGQPQHF,TGCGCCAGCAGCCAAGGACGCGGTCAGCCCCAGCATTTT
TRBD2,NA,15,TRBV11-3,TRBJ2-2,CASSPGGGAPGELFF,TGTGCCAGCAGCCCGGGGGGGGGCGCGCCCGGGGAGCTGTTTTTT
NA,NA,17,TRBV5-5,TRBJ1-5,CASSLNWNSPAGEPQHF,TGTGCCAGCAGCTTGAACTGGAACAGTCCAGCGGGGGAGCCCCAGCATTTT
NA,once,15,TRBV4-1,TRBJ1-2,CASSQVGRRDYGYTF,TGCGCCAGCAGCCAAGTTGGACGGAGGGACTATGGCTACACCTTC
TRBD2,NA,16,TRBV5-1,TRBJ2-1,CASSVTSGFPYNEQFF,TGCGCCAGCAGCGTGACTAGCGGGTTTCCCTACAATGAGCAGTTCTTC
TRBD1,NA,13,TRBV6-1,TRBJ1-2,CASSERGLYGYTF,TGTGCCAGCAGTGAAAGGGGGCTGTATGGCTACACCTTC
NA,NA,12,TRBV21-1,TRBJ2-3,CASRKRADTQYF,TGTGCCAGCAGGAAACGGGCAGATACGCAGTATTTT
NA,NA,13,TRBV5-1,TRBJ1-3,CASSFSPGNTIYF,TGCGCCAGCAGCTTTTCCCCAGGAAACACCATATATTTT
NA,NA,19,TRBV21-1,TRBJ1-6,CASSKVGTGVRSYNSPLHF,TGTGCCAGCAGCAAAGTCGGGACAGGGGTACGGTCCTATAATTCACCCCTCCACTTT
NA,once,13,TRBV3-1/TRBV3-2,TRBJ2-1,CASSKEVPTGQFF,TGTGCCAGCAGCAAAGAGGTACCTACGGGGCAGTTCTTC
NA,NA,13,TRBV2,TRBJ1-1,CASSRDRNTEAFF,TGTGCCAGCAGTCGTGACAGGAACACTGAAGCTTTCTTT
TRBD2,NA,16,TRBV9,TRBJ2-5,CASSVSTSGGQETQYF,TGTGCCAGCAGCGTTTCGACTAGCGGGGGACAAGAGACCCAGTACTTC
TRBD1,NA,16,TRBV10-1,TRBJ1-1,CASSSSGGQGSTEAFF,TGCGCCAGCAGCTCTTCTGGGGGACAGGGGTCCACTGAAGCTTTCTTT
NA,NA,15,TRBV7-8,TRBJ2-1,CASSLGRSAVNEQFF,TGTGCCAGCAGCTTAGGGCGGTCCGCGGTCAATGAGCAGTTCTTC
TRBD1,NA,13,TRBV29-1,TRBJ1-1,CSALPQGRTEAFF,TGCAGCGCTCTTCCACAGGGGCGGACTGAAGCTTTCTTT
TRBD1,NA,14,TRBV30,TRBJ2-5,CAWSPTGGAGTQYF,TGTGCCTGGAGTCCGACAGGGGGCGCGGGAACCCAGTACTTC
NA,NA,14,TRBV6-2/TRBV6-3,TRBJ1-5,CASSWQVSNQPQHF,TGTGCCAGCAGTTGGCAGGTTAGCAATCAGCCCCAGCATTTT
NA,once,16,TRBV6-1,TRBJ2-1,CASSVFGTRTGNEQFF,TGTGCCAGCAGTGTGTTCGGAACGCGTACGGGGAATGAGCAGTTCTTC
TRBD2,NA,15,TRBV19,TRBJ2-1,CASRSRGGGNNEQFF,TGTGCCAGTCGTTCCAGGGGCGGGGGGAACAATGAGCAGTTCTTC
NA,NA,11,TRBV20-1,TRBJ1-4,CSARIQEKLFF,TGCAGTGCTAGAATTCAGGAAAAACTGTTTTTT
NA,NA,15,TRBV2,TRBJ2-3,CATTRFGGSTDTQYF,TGTGCCACCACCCGGTTCGGGGGAAGCACAGATACGCAGTATTTT
NA,NA,14,TRBV13,TRBJ1-4,CASSLGQGGEKLFF,TGTGCCAGCAGCTTGGGTCAGGGAGGTGAAAAACTGTTTTTT
NA,NA,18,TRBV5-1,TRBJ2-1,CASSSRPRGQHGDNEQFF,TGCGCCAGCAGCTCGAGGCCACGCGGACAGCACGGAGACAATGAGCAGTTCTTC
TRBD2,NA,14,TRBV7-2,TRBJ2-7,CASSFAGDSYEQYF,TGTGCCAGCAGCTTCGCGGGGGATAGCTACGAGCAGTACTTC
NA,NA,13,TRBV5-8,TRBJ2-7,CASSYSPAYEQYF,TGTGCCAGCAGCTACAGCCCAGCCTACGAGCAGTACTTC
NA,NA,11,TRBV30,TRBJ2-5,CAWSYKETQYF,TGTGCCTGGAGTTACAAGGAGACCCAGTACTTC
TRBD1,NA,14,TRBV28,TRBJ1-2,CASSLGQGRGGYTF,TGTGCCAGCAGTTTGGGACAGGGCCGGGGTGGCTACACCTTC
NA,NA,16,TRBV5-1,TRBJ2-1,CASSFPGSAGNNEQFF,TGCGCCAGCAGCTTCCCGGGGAGTGCCGGGAACAATGAGCAGTTCTTC
NA,NA,14,TRBV19,TRBJ2-2,CASSPTGYPGELFF,TGTGCCAGTAGTCCAACAGGGTACCCCGGGGAGCTGTTTTTT
NA,NA,13,TRBV30,TRBJ2-3,CASQFTRTITQYF,TGTGCCTCCCAGTTCACTCGGACTATTACGCAGTATTTT